This is a list of T cell receptor beta chains from one sample in a study of blood T cell repertoires in COVID-19. Produced via immunoSEQ multiplex PCR; TCRdb's table is partial and in-frame only. The data show 130,000 to 150,000 clones, roughly 90% seen once. The sample consisted of peripheral blood. These receptors were obtained from a human donor in a cohort sampled during active COVID-19. The CDR3 runs from the conserved cysteine through the conserved F or W. A D gene is named only where the DNA matches it firmly. Clone sizes are given selectively: once, few, many, or a class where the clone is expanded.

clone size: -; CDR3 length: 15; J gene: TRBJ1-1; D gene: -; V gene: TRBV18; CDR3 DNA: TGTGCCAGCTCACCCCGGGTTTCCCCGGAGGGTGAAGCTTTCTTT; CDR3 protein: CASSPRVSPEGEAFF
clone size: -; CDR3 length: 17; J gene: TRBJ1-5; D gene: -; V gene: TRBV7-2; CDR3 DNA: TGTGCCAGCAGCTCCCCCACTTTCGGGGTTGGCAATCAGCCCCAGCATTTT; CDR3 protein: CASSSPTFGVGNQPQHF
clone size: -; CDR3 length: 13; J gene: TRBJ2-5; D gene: -; V gene: TRBV27; CDR3 DNA: TGTGCCAGCAGTTCCGACAGTCCAGAGACCCAGTACTTC; CDR3 protein: CASSSDSPETQYF
clone size: -; CDR3 length: 15; J gene: TRBJ1-4; D gene: TRBD1; V gene: TRBV6-5; CDR3 DNA: TGTGCCAGCAGACTGGGACAGGGGGCTAATGAAAAACTGTTTTTT; CDR3 protein: CASRLGQGANEKLFF
clone size: -; CDR3 length: 13; J gene: TRBJ2-1; D gene: -; V gene: TRBV4-1; CDR3 DNA: TGCGCCAGCAGCCAAGACGGGTCCCCAACGCGGTTCTTC; CDR3 protein: CASSQDGSPTRFF
clone size: few; CDR3 length: 13; J gene: TRBJ1-5; D gene: -; V gene: TRBV3-1/TRBV3-2; CDR3 DNA: TGTGCCAGCAGCCAGGGGGGATACCAGCCCCAGCATTTT; CDR3 protein: CASSQGGYQPQHF
clone size: -; CDR3 length: 13; J gene: TRBJ1-2; D gene: TRBD1; V gene: TRBV7-3; CDR3 DNA: TGTGCCAGCAGCTACACAGGGGGCGACGGCTACACCTTC; CDR3 protein: CASSYTGGDGYTF
clone size: -; CDR3 length: 13; J gene: TRBJ2-3; D gene: -; V gene: TRBV27; CDR3 DNA: TGTGCCAGCAGTTTATATCGGGACATGACGCAGTATTTT; CDR3 protein: CASSLYRDMTQYF
clone size: -; CDR3 length: 15; J gene: TRBJ2-2; D gene: -; V gene: TRBV11-1; CDR3 DNA: TGTGCCAGCAGCAACGCGCGGGACAACACCGGGGAGCTGTTTTTT; CDR3 protein: CASSNARDNTGELFF
clone size: -; CDR3 length: 13; J gene: TRBJ2-1; D gene: -; V gene: TRBV6-6; CDR3 DNA: TGTGCCAGCAGCCCTCTCAGGTACAATGAGCAGTTCTTC; CDR3 protein: CASSPLRYNEQFF
clone size: -; CDR3 length: 16; J gene: TRBJ1-2; D gene: -; V gene: TRBV5-5; CDR3 DNA: TGTGCCAGCAGCCCACAGACAGGATCGGCTAACTATGGCTACACCTTC; CDR3 protein: CASSPQTGSANYGYTF
clone size: -; CDR3 length: 15; J gene: TRBJ1-5; D gene: TRBD1; V gene: TRBV6-2/TRBV6-3; CDR3 DNA: TGTGCCAGCAGTTACGATAACAGGGGGTATCAGCCCCAGCATTTT; CDR3 protein: CASSYDNRGYQPQHF
clone size: -; CDR3 length: 16; J gene: TRBJ2-2; D gene: TRBD2; V gene: TRBV6-1; CDR3 DNA: TGTGCCAGCAGTGAACGACTAGCGGGGAACACCGGGGAGCTGTTTTTT; CDR3 protein: CASSERLAGNTGELFF
clone size: -; CDR3 length: 14; J gene: TRBJ1-3; D gene: -; V gene: TRBV5-1; CDR3 DNA: TGCGCCAGCAGCTTATCCAACTCTGGAAACACCATATATTTT; CDR3 protein: CASSLSNSGNTIYF
clone size: few; CDR3 length: 13; J gene: TRBJ2-7; D gene: -; V gene: TRBV7-3; CDR3 DNA: TGTGCCAGCAGCTTAAATGGGGGGTACGAGCAGTACTTC; CDR3 protein: CASSLNGGYEQYF
clone size: -; CDR3 length: 14; J gene: TRBJ1-5; D gene: TRBD1; V gene: TRBV7-8; CDR3 DNA: TGTGCCAGCAGTCGACAGGGAGGGGGTCAGCCCCAGCATTTT; CDR3 protein: CASSRQGGGQPQHF
clone size: -; CDR3 length: 15; J gene: TRBJ2-1; D gene: TRBD1; V gene: TRBV5-1; CDR3 DNA: TGCGCCAGCAGCGGCCAAGGGGGCGTGGGAAATGAGCAGTTCTTC; CDR3 protein: CASSGQGGVGNEQFF
clone size: -; CDR3 length: 14; J gene: TRBJ2-3; D gene: -; V gene: TRBV2; CDR3 DNA: TGTGCCACCAACGCACTTCGAAGCACAGATACGCAGTATTTT; CDR3 protein: CATNALRSTDTQYF
clone size: -; CDR3 length: 15; J gene: TRBJ2-1; D gene: TRBD1; V gene: TRBV9; CDR3 DNA: TGTGCCAGCAGCCCTAGACAGGGCCCCTACAATGAGCAGTTCTTC; CDR3 protein: CASSPRQGPYNEQFF
clone size: -; CDR3 length: 20; J gene: TRBJ2-2; D gene: -; V gene: TRBV10-3; CDR3 DNA: TGTGCCATCAGTAAGGCTGGGGGTATTGGCGGGACCCTAGCCGCCGGGGAGCTGTTTTTT; CDR3 protein: CAISKAGGIGGTLAAGELFF
clone size: once; CDR3 length: 14; J gene: TRBJ1-5; D gene: TRBD1; V gene: TRBV7-9; CDR3 DNA: TGTGCCAGCAGCAAAGACAGGGGCAATCAGCCCCAGCATTTT; CDR3 protein: CASSKDRGNQPQHF
clone size: -; CDR3 length: 12; J gene: TRBJ2-1; D gene: -; V gene: TRBV5-4; CDR3 DNA: TGTGCCAGCAGCTTGCGGGGGAAGGAGCAGTTCTTC; CDR3 protein: CASSLRGKEQFF
clone size: -; CDR3 length: 12; J gene: TRBJ1-1; D gene: -; V gene: TRBV6-5; CDR3 DNA: TGTGCCAGCAGCGCTTGGATGGACTTAGCTTTCTTT; CDR3 protein: CASSAWMDLAFF
clone size: -; CDR3 length: 14; J gene: TRBJ2-1; D gene: -; V gene: TRBV6-4; CDR3 DNA: TGTGCCAGCAGTGCAGGGGCCTCCTACAATGAGCAGTTCTTC; CDR3 protein: CASSAGASYNEQFF
clone size: -; CDR3 length: 14; J gene: TRBJ1-2; D gene: -; V gene: TRBV6-5; CDR3 DNA: TGTGCCAGCACCTATGGGGGGGGCGTAATTGGCTACACCTTC; CDR3 protein: CASTYGGGVIGYTF
clone size: -; CDR3 length: 14; J gene: TRBJ1-4; D gene: TRBD1; V gene: TRBV6-5; CDR3 DNA: TGTGCCAGCACCTTGGGACAGTTACCCGAAAAACTGTTTTTT; CDR3 protein: CASTLGQLPEKLFF
clone size: -; CDR3 length: 14; J gene: TRBJ1-2; D gene: -; V gene: TRBV7-9; CDR3 DNA: TGTGCCAGCAGCCCACCCGGGAGCTTCTATGGCTACACCTTC; CDR3 protein: CASSPPGSFYGYTF
clone size: -; CDR3 length: 14; J gene: TRBJ2-5; D gene: TRBD1; V gene: TRBV27; CDR3 DNA: TGTGCCAGCAGTGACAGGGGGGGTCTGGAGACCCAGTACTTC; CDR3 protein: CASSDRGGLETQYF
clone size: few; CDR3 length: 14; J gene: TRBJ1-5; D gene: -; V gene: TRBV5-1; CDR3 DNA: TGCGCCAGCAGCTTGGTAGGGGGAAATCAGCCCCAGCATTTT; CDR3 protein: CASSLVGGNQPQHF
clone size: -; CDR3 length: 16; J gene: TRBJ2-2; D gene: TRBD1; V gene: TRBV4-2; CDR3 DNA: TGTGCCAGCAGCCAAGCAGCAGGGGGCAGCACCGGGGAGCTGTTTTTT; CDR3 protein: CASSQAAGGSTGELFF
clone size: -; CDR3 length: 14; J gene: TRBJ1-5; D gene: -; V gene: TRBV10-3; CDR3 DNA: TGTGCCATCAGAGACAATACAGGGTCTGAGCCCCAGCATTTT; CDR3 protein: CAIRDNTGSEPQHF
clone size: -; CDR3 length: 15; J gene: TRBJ1-2; D gene: TRBD1; V gene: TRBV28; CDR3 DNA: TGTGCCAGCAGCAACCCAGGGGGCGCCCCTTATGGCTACACCTTC; CDR3 protein: CASSNPGGAPYGYTF
clone size: -; CDR3 length: 18; J gene: TRBJ2-7; D gene: -; V gene: TRBV21-1; CDR3 DNA: TGTGCCAGCAGCCCCACCGGGCTAGCGGGGGGGGCCCAGTGGGAGCAGTACTTC; CDR3 protein: CASSPTGLAGGAQWEQYF
clone size: -; CDR3 length: 14; J gene: TRBJ1-1; D gene: -; V gene: TRBV7-9; CDR3 DNA: TGTGCCAGCAGCTTAGCCTGGGAGGCCACTGAAGCTTTCTTT; CDR3 protein: CASSLAWEATEAFF
clone size: -; CDR3 length: 16; J gene: TRBJ2-3; D gene: TRBD2; V gene: TRBV4-2; CDR3 DNA: TGTGCCAGCAGCCAAGTTTTGGCGGGGGACACAGATACGCAGTATTTT; CDR3 protein: CASSQVLAGDTDTQYF
clone size: -; CDR3 length: 15; J gene: TRBJ1-5; D gene: TRBD1; V gene: TRBV4-1; CDR3 DNA: TGCGCCAGCAGCCAAGGACAGGGTTTCGGGCAGCCCCAGCATTTT; CDR3 protein: CASSQGQGFGQPQHF
clone size: -; CDR3 length: 11; J gene: TRBJ1-1; D gene: TRBD1; V gene: TRBV20-1; CDR3 DNA: TGCAGTGCTAACAGGGGCGTTGAAGCTTTCTTT; CDR3 protein: CSANRGVEAFF
clone size: -; CDR3 length: 16; J gene: TRBJ1-6; D gene: TRBD1; V gene: TRBV18; CDR3 DNA: TGTGCCAGCTCACCACTTGACAGGGGTAATGGTTCACCCCTCCACTTT; CDR3 protein: CASSPLDRGNGSPLHF
clone size: -; CDR3 length: 11; J gene: TRBJ1-1; D gene: -; V gene: TRBV20-1; CDR3 DNA: TGCAGTGCCCAAAGGGGCACTGAAGCTTTCTTT; CDR3 protein: CSAQRGTEAFF
clone size: -; CDR3 length: 18; J gene: TRBJ1-5; D gene: TRBD1; V gene: TRBV10-3; CDR3 DNA: TGTGCCATCAGTGAGTCGGCCACCGGGACAGGGTCAAGTCAGCCCCAGCATTTT; CDR3 protein: CAISESATGTGSSQPQHF
clone size: -; CDR3 length: 13; J gene: TRBJ1-4; D gene: TRBD1; V gene: TRBV6-1; CDR3 DNA: TGTGCCAGCAGTGAAGTGACAGGGGTAAAACTGTTTTTT; CDR3 protein: CASSEVTGVKLFF
clone size: -; CDR3 length: 16; J gene: TRBJ2-1; D gene: TRBD1; V gene: TRBV11-3; CDR3 DNA: TGTGCCAGCAGCTTAGAACAGGCAGGGGGCTGGGGTGAGCAGTTCTTC; CDR3 protein: CASSLEQAGGWGEQFF
clone size: -; CDR3 length: 12; J gene: TRBJ1-1; D gene: TRBD1; V gene: TRBV9; CDR3 DNA: TGTGCCAGCAGCCCAAGGGACAGTGAAGCTTTCTTT; CDR3 protein: CASSPRDSEAFF
clone size: once; CDR3 length: 15; J gene: TRBJ2-3; D gene: -; V gene: TRBV6-5; CDR3 DNA: TGTGCCAGCAGCCGGGGGCTAGCGGCGTCAGATACGCAGTATTTT; CDR3 protein: CASSRGLAASDTQYF
clone size: -; CDR3 length: 13; J gene: TRBJ1-5; D gene: -; V gene: TRBV6-5; CDR3 DNA: TGTGCCAGCAGTTACGGGGGGGGACAGCCCCAGCATTTT; CDR3 protein: CASSYGGGQPQHF
clone size: -; CDR3 length: 13; J gene: TRBJ1-1; D gene: -; V gene: TRBV12-3/TRBV12-4; CDR3 DNA: TGTGCCAGCAGTTTGGGCCAGAGCACTGAAGCTTTCTTT; CDR3 protein: CASSLGQSTEAFF